The TCR beta chain described here comes from a study of CD4 and CD8 cells across lung adenocarcinoma regions. MiXCR, run by TCRdb on the PCR reads, gives a single entry per CDR3 protein. In the table there are about 25,000 distinct CDR3 sequences, around 53% of which are singletons. This clonotype qualifies as medium-sized. The patients had localized lung adenocarcinoma, a non-small cell subtype. Trimming left V 4 bases short and J 4 bases short, with 16 bases between. The CDR3 is 16 amino acids. In germline, CDR1 is KGHDR, CDR2 SFDVKD. The V gene is TRBV24-1, the J gene TRBJ2-1; D is perhaps TRBD1 (7 bases). The origin of this receptor is a male donor with lung adenocarcinoma. The CD4 and CD8 labels of this study may be unreliable. What was sequenced was CD8+ T cells from the center of a lung tumor. In DNA form, the CDR3 reads TGTGCCACCAGTGACCCCCAGGGGGGAAAATACAATGAGCAGTTCTTC. Protein: CATSDPQGGKYNEQFF.